A selection of T cell receptor beta chains follows, all from one sample in a study of T cell repertoires in cytomegalovirus infection. TCRdb called the reads again in MiXCR, with one record for every CDR3 protein. The sample lists 95,000 to 150,000 distinct CDR3 sequences; over 30% were seen once. Antigens for these TCRs are unknown. The sample was CD8+ T cells from cultured PBMCs, taken from culture after CMV antigen stimulation. These receptors all come from a human donor in good health (CMV status not recorded). Some clones in this sample may be carry-over from other donors' samples. CDR3s include the opening cysteine and the closing phenylalanine or tryptophan. A D gene is named only where the DNA matches it firmly. Some rows mark clone size as missing; the rest say once, few, many or name a class of expanded clone.

abundance	d_gene	v_gene	j_gene	CDR3aa	CDR3nt
many	TRBD1	TRBV7-8	TRBJ1-5	CASSLVGQGQPQHF	TGTGCCAGCAGCTTAGTCGGACAGGGTCAGCCCCAGCATTTT
few	TRBD1	TRBV7-9	TRBJ1-5	CASSSGTGGGQPQHF	TGTGCCAGCAGCTCCGGGACAGGGGGCGGCCAGCCCCAGCATTTT
-	-	TRBV19	TRBJ2-4	CASSPQEVQRTKNIQYF	TGTGCCAGTAGTCCCCAAGAGGTACAGAGAACCAAAAACATTCAGTACTTC
-	-	TRBV27	TRBJ2-3	CASADRGEGLQGPSGTDTQYF	TGTGCCAGCGCTGATCGGGGGGAGGGTCTTCAGGGGCCCTCGGGCACAGATACGCAGTATTTT
-	-	TRBV12-3/TRBV12-4	TRBJ1-1	CASSFARVTEAFF	TGTGCCAGCAGTTTCGCCAGGGTCACTGAAGCTTTCTTT
-	TRBD1	TRBV7-6	TRBJ1-3	CASSSPTGGRDRGNTIYF	TGTGCCAGCAGCTCCCCCACCGGGGGGAGGGACAGAGGAAACACCATATATTTT
many	-	TRBV6-1	TRBJ1-2	CASSRGDYGYTF	TGTGCCAGCAGCAGGGGCGACTATGGCTACACCTTC
-	-	TRBV28	TRBJ2-3	CASTTANREPDTQYF	TGTGCCAGCACCACAGCAAACAGGGAACCAGATACGCAGTATTTT
-	-	TRBV12-3/TRBV12-4	TRBJ1-1	CASKSAGAEAFF	TGTGCCAGCAAGTCGGCCGGGGCTGAAGCTTTCTTT
-	TRBD1	TRBV9	TRBJ2-3	CASSPRTGEVGDTQYF	TGTGCCAGCAGCCCAAGGACAGGGGAGGTAGGAGATACGCAGTATTTT
-	TRBD2	TRBV5-1	TRBJ2-5	CASSEKPGLAGGHQETQYF	TGCGCCAGCAGCGAGAAGCCGGGACTAGCGGGGGGCCACCAAGAGACCCAGTACTTC
-	-	TRBV4-1	TRBJ1-5	CASSQDMTGIEQPQHF	TGCGCCAGCAGCCAAGATATGACGGGAATTGAGCAGCCCCAGCATTTT
few	-	TRBV7-9	TRBJ2-1	CASSLEGDEQFF	TGTGCCAGCAGCTTAGAGGGTGATGAGCAGTTCTTC
many	-	TRBV7-8	TRBJ1-1	CASSPSGGGTEAFF	TGTGCCAGCAGCCCCAGTGGGGGTGGCACTGAAGCTTTCTTT
-	TRBD1	TRBV6-5	TRBJ2-7	CASSYDPGDRAVEQYF	TGTGCCAGCAGTTACGACCCTGGGGACAGGGCCGTCGAGCAGTACTTC
-	TRBD2	TRBV20-1	TRBJ2-3	CSARRGGADTQYF	TGCAGTGCTAGACGGGGGGGGGCAGATACGCAGTATTTT
-	-	TRBV7-6	TRBJ1-6	CASSPFEWGGNNSPLHF	TGTGCCAGCAGCCCTTTTGAGTGGGGGGGGAATAATTCACCCCTCCACTTT
-	TRBD1	TRBV6-1	TRBJ2-3	CASRDRVFGTDTQYF	TGTGCCAGCCGGGACAGGGTGTTTGGGACAGATACGCAGTATTTT
few	-	TRBV11-2	TRBJ1-1	CASSPMRGAEREAFF	TGTGCCAGCAGCCCGATGCGGGGGGCAGAGCGTGAAGCTTTCTTT
few	-	TRBV19	TRBJ2-6	CASSPTLATGANVLTF	TGTGCCAGTAGTCCGACCCTTGCGACTGGGGCCAACGTCCTGACTTTC
-	TRBD2	TRBV27	TRBJ2-1	CASSLSTGTSGGYEQFF	TGTGCCAGCAGTTTATCCACCGGGACTAGCGGGGGTTATGAGCAGTTCTTC
-	TRBD2	TRBV7-9	TRBJ2-1	CASSFPGPAGASYNEQFF	TGTGCCAGCAGCTTCCCTGGGCCAGCGGGGGCCTCCTACAATGAGCAGTTCTTC
-	-	TRBV27	TRBJ2-3	CASSLGGPTDTQYF	TGTGCCAGCAGTTTAGGTGGGCCCACAGATACGCAGTATTTT
-	-	TRBV6-4	TRBJ1-6	CASSLGTSNSPLHF	TGTGCCAGCAGCCTAGGGACGTCCAATTCACCCCTCCACTTT
-	-	TRBV4-1	TRBJ2-1	CASRQDNEQFF	TGCGCCAGCAGGCAGGACAATGAGCAGTTCTTC